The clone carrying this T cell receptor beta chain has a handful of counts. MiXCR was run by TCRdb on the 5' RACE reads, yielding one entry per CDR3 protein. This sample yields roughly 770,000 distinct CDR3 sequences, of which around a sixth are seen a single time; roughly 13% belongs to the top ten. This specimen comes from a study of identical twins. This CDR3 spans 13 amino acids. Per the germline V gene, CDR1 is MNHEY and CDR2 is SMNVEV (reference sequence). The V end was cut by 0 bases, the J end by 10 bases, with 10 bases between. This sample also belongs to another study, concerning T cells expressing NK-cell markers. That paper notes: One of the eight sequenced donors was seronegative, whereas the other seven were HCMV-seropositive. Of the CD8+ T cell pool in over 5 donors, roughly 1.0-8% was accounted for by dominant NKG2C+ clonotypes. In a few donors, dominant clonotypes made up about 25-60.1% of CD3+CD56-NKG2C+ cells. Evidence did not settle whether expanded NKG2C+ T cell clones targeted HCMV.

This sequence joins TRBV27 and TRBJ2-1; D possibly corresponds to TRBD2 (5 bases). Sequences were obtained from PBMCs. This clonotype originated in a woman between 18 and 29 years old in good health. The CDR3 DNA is TGTGCCAGCAGTTTATCCACCACGGGGGAGCAGTTCTTC. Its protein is CASSLSTTGEQFF.